This paragraph covers one T cell receptor beta chain sequence. The authors spiked synthetic TCR analog templates into each PCR. The protocol was immunoSEQ multiplex PCR, while the TCRdb copy is restricted to in-frame clones and leaves out a portion. The data show approximately 79,000 clones, 91% seen once. Documented time point: peripheral blood 6 weeks after treatment start. Per-patient samples, pretreatment and on-treatment, numbered 1 to 8. The CDR3 runs to 16 residues. CDR1 and CDR2 (germline): SGHKS, YYEKEE (reference sequence). V shed 1 base and J 7 bases; nucleotides not matched to a gene: 11. This entry is derived from a study of PD-L1 blockade in urothelial cancer. Study-level information: Blood samples had a median of 141,255 T cells.

The gene calls are TRBV5-5 and TRBJ2-1, with 7 bases that match TRBD2. The clonotype comes from a woman at least 80 years old with urothelial cancer. Sequencing was performed on PBMCs, taken around atezolizumab (anti-PD-L1) treatment. CDR3 residues: CASSLFRGSSRNEQFF. In DNA form, the CDR3 reads TGTGCCAGCAGCTTGTTCCGCGGGAGTTCACGGAATGAGCAGTTCTTC.